One sample yielded the 25 T cell receptor beta chains listed below, sequenced in a study of blood T cells in healthy people across ages. A sample-barcoded 5' primer and a J-beta primer mix were used in a second PCR of about 7 to 12 cycles. Via MiXCR, TCRdb re-called the 5' RACE reads, giving one row per CDR3 protein. This table has just over 1 million distinct CDR3 sequences, 40% to 45% appearing once. Sequencing was performed on blood. These receptor sequences come from a woman aged 55-69 years in good health.

This clonotype was counted between two and nine times. The chain employs TRBV9 and TRBJ2-3; 8 bases agree with TRBD2. Germline V gene lookup returns CDR1 SGDLS and CDR2 YYNGEE. The CDR3 spans 16 residues. With V trimmed by 0 bases and J by 2 bases, 5 bases remained unmatched. CDR3 sequence (DNA): TGTGCCAGCAGCGTAGCTGCGGGAGGTGCCACAGATACGCAGTATTTT. Its protein is CASSVAAGGATDTQYF.

This clonotype has more than one count but fewer than ten. The rearrangement links TRBV4-1 to TRBJ1-2, with TRBD1 as a possible D gene (6 bases). Germline V CDR1 and CDR2: MGHRA, YSYEKL. The CDR3 length is 17 residues. V was clipped by 4 bases and J by 3 bases, with 21 bases between them. As DNA, the CDR3 is TGCGCCAGCAGCCCAGCCCCCCAGACACGGACAGACTATGGCTACACCTTC. Its translation is CASSPAPQTRTDYGYTF.

The chain joins TRBV9 to TRBJ2-1, with 9 bases fitting TRBD1. Judging by the DNA end, TRBJ2-7 fits better; the J call may be wrong. Germline CDR1 is SGDLS and CDR2 is YYNGEE. The length of the CDR3 is 15 residues. The chain's CDR3 is CASSLEDRGYNEQYF. As DNA, the CDR3 is TGTGCCAGCAGCCTAGAGGACAGGGGCTACAATGAGCAGTACTTC.

The chain employs TRBV5-1 and TRBJ2-3; 16 bases match TRBD2. The germline gives CDR1 SGHRS, CDR2 YFSETQ. The length of the CDR3 is 21 residues. The V and J ends lost 0 bases and 4 bases, in that order; junction bases with no gene match: 14. The chain's CDR3 is CASSLAVTGTSGRAEADTQYF. CDR3 nucleotide sequence: TGCGCCAGCAGCTTGGCCGTAACCGGGACTAGCGGGAGGGCCGAGGCAGATACGCAGTATTTT.

The V call is TRBV12-3 or TRBV12-4, the J call TRBJ2-3, with a possible D match to TRBD1 (5 bases). This CDR3 is built from 14 residues. Trimming cost V 2 bases and J 5 bases, with 11 bases left between them. CDR3 in amino acids: CASSLLGEGDTQYF. The CDR3 bases are TGTGCCAGCAGTTTATTAGGGGAAGGAGATACGCAGTATTTT.

The chain links TRBV12-3 or TRBV12-4 to TRBJ2-6; 7 bases are a match to TRBD1. The CDR3 runs 19 residues. Trimming took 2 bases from V and 2 from J; bases not matched to a gene: 12. CDR3: CASSLNPHDRAAGANVLTF. The CDR3 coding sequence is TGTGCCAGCAGTTTAAACCCACATGACAGGGCGGCTGGGGCCAACGTCCTGACTTTC.

This clonotype was seen a few times. V usage is TRBV20-1 and J usage is TRBJ2-1; 9 nucleotides agree with TRBD2. The V gene end was trimmed by 3 bases and the J gene end by 3 bases; junction bases not matched to a gene: 3. In germline, CDR1 is DFQATT, CDR2 SNEGSKA (reference sequence). The CDR3 extends over 14 amino acids. CDR3 bases: TGCAGTGCTAGCCCAGCGGGAGGCTACAATGAGCAGTTCTTC. It yields the protein CSASPAGGYNEQFF.

The chain couples TRBV29-1 to TRBJ2-2; the match to TRBD2 covers 9 bases. Germline CDR1 and CDR2: SQVTM and ANQGSEA. This CDR3 is built from 14 residues. Germline trimming cut 7 bases from V and 5 bases from J; bases unmatched to any gene: 8. The DNA of the CDR3 is TGCAGCGGCTGTCTAGCGGGACAGACCGGGGAGCTGTTTTTT. Encoded protein: CSGCLAGQTGELFF.

This clonotype was observed a few times. This chain uses TRBV29-1 with TRBJ2-1; TRBD1 aligns across 12 bases. The germline V gene has CDR1 SQVTM and CDR2 ANQGSEA. The V gene end was trimmed by 7 bases and the J gene end by 9 bases; junction bases not matched to a gene: 7. This CDR3 has 13 amino acids. CDR3: CSGGQGALSEQFF. CDR3 DNA sequence: TGCAGCGGGGGACAGGGGGCGCTTAGTGAGCAGTTCTTC.

The V gene is TRBV7-2, the J gene TRBJ2-5, with TRBD1 as a possible D gene (6 bases). In germline, CDR1 is SGHTA, CDR2 FQGNSA. This CDR3 comprises 11 residues. V was clipped by 7 bases and J by 11 bases, with 14 bases between them. DNA for the CDR3: TGTGCCAGCACTCAGGACAGTGAGCAGTACTTC. Encoded protein: CASTQDSEQYF.

The chain recombines TRBV27 with TRBJ1-1, with a tentative D call TRBD1 (6 bases). From germline, CDR1 is MNHEY and CDR2 SMNVEV (reference sequence). This CDR3 is built from 15 residues. V lost 5 bases, J lost 1 base, and 14 bases lay in between. DNA for the CDR3: TGTGCCAGCAGTCGGCAACAGGGAAAGAACACTGAAGCTTTCTTT. Its translation is CASSRQQGKNTEAFF.

This clonotype was seen a single time. The genes are TRBV6-1 and TRBJ2-1; D ambiguous. V lost 3 bases and J lost 4, with 7 bases in between. The CDR3 runs to 13 residues. In germline, CDR1 is MNHNS, CDR2 SASEGT. The CDR3, as DNA: TGTGCCAGCAGTGATCTATGGTACAATGAGCAGTTCTTC. This gives the protein CASSDLWYNEQFF.

The J gene is TRBJ1-2, the V gene TRBV15; the D gene is possibly TRBD1 (6 bases). This CDR3 spans 16 amino acids. Trimming left V 0 bases short and J 1 base short, with 12 bases between. Looked up from germline, CDR1 is LNHNV and CDR2 is YYDKDF (reference sequence). The CDR3 coding sequence is TGTGCCACCAGCAGAGATCGGGACACCGATAACTATGGCTACACCTTC. Its translation: CATSRDRDTDNYGYTF.

This chain uses TRBV24-1 with TRBJ2-1, with 9 bases lining up with TRBD2. Germline assignment: CDR1 KGHDR and CDR2 SFDVKD. The J segment lost 3 bases and the V segment lost 1 base, leaving 3 bases of the junction unmatched. The CDR3 has 16 amino acids. As DNA, the CDR3 is TGTGCCACCAGTGATTTAGCGGGAGGAAACTACAATGAGCAGTTCTTC. Residues: CATSDLAGGNYNEQFF.

This clonotype was observed once. The chain employs TRBV5-5 and TRBJ1-5, with D unclear. Trimming pared 4 bases from V and 6 bases from J, leaving 14 bases between. CDR1 is SGHKS and CDR2 is YYEKEE in the germline V gene (reference sequence). The CDR3 is 14 amino acids. This chain's CDR3 is CASSGRVIGQPQHF. The DNA for the CDR3 is TGTGCCAGCAGCGGGAGGGTTATAGGTCAGCCCCAGCATTTT.

This clonotype has only a few counts. DNA of the CDR3: TGCGCCAGCAGCCCCAGGACAGGATGGGATGGCTACACCTTC. The encoded protein is CASSPRTGWDGYTF. V is TRBV5-1 and J is TRBJ1-2, with 7 bases lining up with TRBD1. Germline CDR1 reads SGHRS; CDR2 reads YFSETQ. The CDR3 totals 14 residues. The trim removed 4 bases at V and 6 bases at J, leaving 9 bases unmatched. Looking up the rest from reference TRBV5-1 and TRBJ1-2 gives the full variable domain: KAGVTQTPRYLIKTRGQQVTLSCSPISGHRSVSWYQQTPGQGLQFLFEYFSETQRNKGNFPGRFSGRQFSNSRSEMNVSTLELGDSALYLCASSPRTGWDGYTFGSGTRLTVV.

This clonotype was counted between two and nine times. This chain links TRBV10-3 with TRBJ2-1; 15 bases fit TRBD2. Germline V CDR1 and CDR2: ENHRY, SYGVKD. The CDR3 loop spans 17 amino acids. The V and J ends lost 6 bases and 0 bases, in that order; junction bases with no gene match: 3. CDR3 residues: CAISGLAGGSSYNEQFF. In DNA, the CDR3 is TGTGCCATCAGCGGACTAGCGGGAGGGAGCTCCTACAATGAGCAGTTCTTC.

This clonotype was found a few times. The chain joins TRBV20-1 to TRBJ2-5, with a weak D call TRBD2 (5 bases). The end of the DNA fits TRBJ2-7 better, so the J call may be wrong. This CDR3 spans 12 amino acids. The V gene's germline CDR1 is DFQATT and CDR2 SNEGSKA (reference sequence). The CDR3 loop is CSAPDSSREQYF. CDR3 nucleotide sequence: TGCAGTGCTCCGGACTCCTCTCGCGAGCAGTACTTC.

The rearrangement uses TRBV2 and TRBJ2-5; the match to TRBD2 covers 10 bases. After removal of 4 bases from V and 5 bases from J, the junction contained 7 bases not matched to a gene. The CDR3 is 15 residues long. Germline V gene data show CDR1 as SNHLY and CDR2 as FYNNEI. CDR3 sequence: CASSGDSGRRETQYF. In nucleotides, the CDR3 is TGTGCCAGCAGTGGGGATAGCGGGAGGAGGGAGACCCAGTACTTC.

The chain employs TRBV27 and TRBJ1-1, with D perhaps matching TRBD1 (5 bases). V lost 8 bases and J lost 2, with 21 bases in between. The CDR3 consists of 16 residues. Germline V CDR1 and CDR2: MNHEY, SMNVEV (reference sequence). The CDR3 bases are TGTGCCAGCCGCTCCGGAGCGCGGGGGGGTAACACTGAAGCTTTCTTT. Its translation is CASRSGARGGNTEAFF.

The chain couples TRBV5-1 to TRBJ2-3; 8 nucleotides align to TRBD2. Germline lookup yields CDR1 SGHRS and CDR2 YFSETQ. CDR3 length: 13 residues. Trimming took 3 bases from V and 13 from J; bases not matched to a gene: 10. CDR3 DNA: TGCGCCAGCAGCTCCCATACTAGCGGAATGAAGTATTTT. Its translation: CASSSHTSGMKYF. The entire variable domain, with the rest obtained from reference TRBV5-1 and TRBJ2-3, is as follows: KAGVTQTPRYLIKTRGQQVTLSCSPISGHRSVSWYQQTPGQGLQFLFEYFSETQRNKGNFPGRFSGRQFSNSRSEMNVSTLELGDSALYLCASSSHTSGMKYFGPGTRLTVL.

This chain links TRBV12-3 or TRBV12-4 with TRBJ2-3; D might be TRBD1 or TRBD2, each matching 5 bases. Trimming removed 2 bases at V and 2 bases at J, with 11 bases between. The CDR3 spans 15 residues. CDR3 loop: CASSLTGPHTDTQYF. DNA of the CDR3: TGTGCCAGCAGTTTAACGGGACCCCACACAGATACGCAGTATTTT.

The chain recombines TRBV10-3 with TRBJ2-5, with TRBD2 matching 7 bases. Germline CDR1 is ENHRY and CDR2 is SYGVKD. The trim removed 5 bases at V and 5 bases at J, leaving 11 bases unmatched. This CDR3 is built from 15 residues. CDR3 bases: TGTGCCATCAGTTCCCCTAGCGGAGGGCGGGAGACCCAGTACTTC. Translated: CAISSPSGGRETQYF.

This chain connects TRBV3-1 to TRBJ1-6; 7 bases line up with TRBD1. Germline V gene data show CDR1 as LGHDT and CDR2 as YNNKEL (reference sequence). Trimming took 4 bases from V and 7 from J; bases not matched to a gene: 4. This CDR3 is 14 amino acids long. CDR3 coding DNA: TGTGCCAGCAGCCCGGGACAGACCAATTCACCCCTCCACTTT. As protein: CASSPGQTNSPLHF.

This chain joins TRBV11-2 and TRBJ2-3; 8 positions match TRBD2. The CDR3 has 16 residues. The trim removed 8 bases at V and 0 bases at J, leaving 10 bases unmatched. CDR1 and CDR2 (germline): SGHAT, FQNNGV. CDR3 DNA sequence: TGTGCCAGCGCCGACCCGGGAGGGGGGAGCACAGATACGCAGTATTTT. Amino acids: CASADPGGGSTDTQYF.